This note documents a single TCR beta chain sequence. This sample is part of a study of T cells in localized non-small cell lung cancer. Trimming stripped 6 bases from V and 2 bases from J, with 12 bases between. CDR3 length: 14 residues. Germline V gene lookup returns CDR1 MNHEY and CDR2 SMNVEV (reference sequence). Data came from immunoSEQ multiplex PCR; TCRdb stores just in-frame clones and leaves some out. The data show approximately 50,000 clones, approximately 90% seen once. The genes are TRBV27 and TRBJ2-3, with D perhaps given as TRBD1 or TRBD2 (5 bases each). The sample was PBMCs, taken before any cancer treatment. This receptor was taken from a man between 35 and 75 years old with stage II lung adenocarcinoma. The CDR3 DNA is TGTGCCAGCAGCTTCGGGACCACCACAGATACGCAGTATTTT. Its protein is CASSFGTTTDTQYF.